The clone carrying this T cell receptor beta chain has a count of ten or more. Its matching antigen is unknown. This library used roughly 400 ng RNA and molecular barcoded adaptors spanning alpha/delta and beta/gamma chains. TCRdb reprocessed the reads with MiXCR, giving one entry per CDR3 protein. The sample carries almost 40,000 distinct CDR3 sequences, around 15% recorded once. The data are from a study of read filtering for tumor transcriptome and immune sequencing. Study details: By R-ISS, stages I, II and III held approximately 8, 17 and 7 patients. DNase treatment preceded whole-transcriptome library preparation.

Every patient had bone marrow sampled while the disease was active. The germline CDR1 and CDR2 sequences are SGHRS and YFSETQ. The V end was cut by 1 base, the J end by 2 bases, with 3 bases between. CDR3 length: 13 amino acids. Study results and caveats: The CD138-negative fraction was mixed bone marrow immune cells, not pure T cells.

The source is a donor over 35 with multiple myeloma. Sequences were obtained from a population of CD138-negative cells sorted from bone marrow. The chain joins TRBV5-1 to TRBJ2-2; D call uncertain. CDR3 nucleotide sequence: TGCGCCAGCAGCTTGTTAAACACCGGGGAGCTGTTTTTT. It encodes CASSLLNTGELFF. Together with reference TRBV5-1 and TRBJ2-2, the CDR3 gives the full variable domain: KAGVTQTPRYLIKTRGQQVTLSCSPISGHRSVSWYQQTPGQGLQFLFEYFSETQRNKGNFPGRFSGRQFSNSRSEMNVSTLELGDSALYLCASSLLNTGELFFGEGSRLTVL.